Following are 18 T cell receptor beta chains from one sample sequenced in a study of cytomegalovirus exposure and HLA in healthy donors (dated by TCRdb to about 2017). The receptor library was made with the immunoSEQ multiplex PCR assay. The table comes from immuneACCESS by way of TCRdb, which keeps in-frame sequences with V and J called. Part of the clones is missing from these tables; in studies checked, under half for an unresolved V gene and the rest for unknown reasons. Across this sample there are under 400,000 clones, with 86% seen only once. Together, the top ten hold under 0.9% of the sample. The source material was PBMCs. These receptors were collected from a woman aged 18-30 years in good health and CMV-seronegative.

This clone appeared once. The V gene is TRBV2, the J gene TRBJ1-5; 10 positions agree with TRBD1. Germline CDR1 reads SNHLY; CDR2 reads FYNNEI. CDR3 length equals 15 residues. V shed 4 bases and J 6 bases; nucleotides not matched to a gene: 6. The CDR3 DNA reads TGTGCCAGCAGTGGACTGACAGGGGGCGGTCAGCCCCAGCATTTT. Translating it yields CASSGLTGGGQPQHF.

The chain is built from TRBV4-1 and TRBJ1-1, with TRBD1 matching over 10 bases. This CDR3 has 15 residues. CDR1 MGHRA and CDR2 YSYEKL come from the germline V gene. V shed 4 bases, J shed 1 base, and the junction held 3 bases outside the gene matches. This chain's CDR3 is CASSLRDRGNTEAFF. CDR3 bases: TGCGCCAGCAGCCTTAGGGACAGGGGGAACACTGAAGCTTTCTTT.

V and J are TRBV28 and TRBJ2-7; the match to TRBD1 covers 7 bases. The V and J ends lost 4 bases and 2 bases, in that order; junction bases with no gene match: 5. The germline CDR1 and CDR2 sequences are MDHEN and SYDVKM. CDR3 length equals 14 residues. The CDR3 DNA sequence: TGTGCCAGCAGTTCAATCGGGACAGCCTACGAGCAGTACTTC. Its protein product is CASSSIGTAYEQYF.

The chain is built from TRBV1 and TRBJ2-6; the D call of TRBD1 is as the table states it, not checked on the DNA. TRBV1 is an annotated pseudogene. The CDR3 has 19 amino acids. The CDR3 loop reads CTSSQVSKDRAPGANVLTF. The CDR3 DNA is TGCACCAGCAGCCAAGTATCAAAGGACAGGGCCCCTGGGGCCAACGTCCTGACTTTC.

This clone was found a few times. The V gene is TRBV28, the J gene TRBJ2-2; tentatively, D is TRBD1 (5 bases). This CDR3 is 16 amino acids long. Germline V gene sequence: CDR1 MDHEN, CDR2 SYDVKM. V lost 5 bases, J lost 5 bases, and 18 bases lay in between. This chain's CDR3 is CASSAQYRTRTGELFF. The CDR3, as DNA: TGTGCCAGCAGTGCCCAGTACAGGACGAGGACCGGGGAGCTGTTTTTT.

J is TRBJ1-2 and V is TRBV6-5; D might be TRBD1 (5 bases). CDR3 length: 15 amino acids. CDR1 is MNHEY and CDR2 is SVGAGI in the germline V gene. V lost 2 bases to trimming and J lost 4 bases, with 14 bases between them. The CDR3 nucleotides read TGTGCCAGCAGTTACAGCGGGACCTCGGGCTATGGCTACACCTTC. It encodes CASSYSGTSGYGYTF.

In this sample, this clone turned up a few times. The chain links TRBV6-5 to TRBJ2-1, with TRBD2 matching 8 bases. The CDR3 consists of 13 residues. CDR1 and CDR2 from the germline V gene are MNHEY and SVGAGI. J was trimmed by 6 bases and V by 5 bases; bases with no gene match: 3. CDR3 sequence reads: CASSVGTSNEQFF. Here the CDR3 DNA reads TGTGCCAGCAGTGTTGGGACTAGCAATGAGCAGTTCTTC.

The chain recombines TRBV6-5 with TRBJ2-3, with 10 bases identical to TRBD1. Germline values: CDR1 MNHEY, CDR2 SVGAGI. The CDR3 sequence is 14 residues long. V shed 6 bases, J shed 3 bases, and the junction held 3 bases outside the gene matches. The chain's CDR3 is CASRRQGATDTQYF. The CDR3 bases are TGTGCCAGCAGAAGACAGGGGGCTACAGATACGCAGTATTTT.

The CDR3 DNA reads as TGTGCCAGCAGTGCGAACAGGGGTTACGAGCAGTACTTC. It specifies CASSANRGYEQYF. V is TRBV27 and J is TRBJ2-7; TRBD1 matches 7 bases. Germline CDR1 is MNHEY and CDR2 is SMNVEV (reference sequence). V gave up 5 bases and J gave up 4 bases; unmatched junction bases: 5. The CDR3 spans 13 residues.

The chain's CDR3 is CASRSRDRDYYGYTF. In nucleotides, the CDR3 is TGCGCCAGCAGATCCCGGGACAGGGATTACTATGGCTACACCTTC. This chain joins TRBV4-1 and TRBJ1-2; TRBD1 matches at 9 bases. The CDR3 is 15 amino acids. The germline V gene encodes CDR1 MGHRA and CDR2 YSYEKL. V was clipped by 6 bases and J by 3 bases; unmatched bases: 8.

The gene calls are TRBV28 and TRBJ1-4, with D hard to call. The CDR3 length is 14 residues. Between the trimmed V and J ends, which lost 5 bases and 2 bases, there was a span of 9 bases. Germline values: CDR1 MDHEN, CDR2 SYDVKM. The chain's CDR3 is CASSTTYTNEKLFF. The DNA for the CDR3 is TGTGCCAGCAGTACGACTTATACTAATGAAAAACTGTTTTTT.

This clone was counted a few times. The chain combines TRBV5-1 with TRBJ2-2; D unresolved. CDR3 length equals 12 residues. Germline V gene data show CDR1 as SGHRS and CDR2 as YFSETQ. V lost 0 bases, J lost 6 bases, and 3 bases lay in between. Written as DNA, the CDR3 is TGCGCCAGCAGCTTGGCGGCCGGGGAGCTGTTTTTT. Amino acids: CASSLAAGELFF.

V and J are TRBV25-1 and TRBJ1-3; tentative D call: TRBD1 (5 bases). There are 17 residues in the CDR3. Trimming took 6 bases from V and 2 from J, leaving 20 bases between them. Germline V gene lookup returns CDR1 MGHDK and CDR2 SYGVNS. The CDR3 DNA sequence: TGTGCCAGCAGCGAGGCAGGGATTCCAATCACTGGAAACACCATATATTTT. It encodes CASSEAGIPITGNTIYF.

The rearrangement uses TRBV7-9 and TRBJ1-1; a weak D match, TRBD1 (5 bases). Germline-derived CDR1 and CDR2 are SEHNR and FQNEAQ (reference sequence). The CDR3 is made up of 13 amino acids. Trimming shortened V by 0 bases and J by 11 bases, and 13 bases separated the two germline ends. The CDR3 DNA reads TGTGCCAGCAGCTTAGCAGGTGGGGGGGAGGCTTTCTTT. Its protein product is CASSLAGGGEAFF.

The chain is built from TRBV9 and TRBJ2-6; maybe TRBD2 (5 bases). This CDR3 region has 15 residues. Trimming shortened V by 5 bases and J by 0 bases, and 9 bases separated the two germline ends. Germline assignment: CDR1 SGDLS and CDR2 YYNGEE. CDR3 coding DNA: TGTGCCAGCAGTCACGGGATCTCTGGGGCCAACGTCCTGACTTTC. Translation: CASSHGISGANVLTF.

V is TRBV5-1 and J is TRBJ2-1; 8 bases line up with TRBD2. CDR3 length: 15 amino acids. Germline assignment: CDR1 SGHRS and CDR2 YFSETQ. The trim removed 2 bases at V and 8 bases at J, leaving 9 bases unmatched. CDR3 protein: CASSLGTSRRDEQFF. CDR3 DNA: TGCGCCAGCAGCTTAGGGACTAGTAGGCGAGATGAGCAGTTCTTC. Filled out from reference TRBV5-1 and TRBJ2-1, the complete variable domain reads KAGVTQTPRYLIKTRGQQVTLSCSPISGHRSVSWYQQTPGQGLQFLFEYFSETQRNKGNFPGRFSGRQFSNSRSEMNVSTLELGDSALYLCASSLGTSRRDEQFFGPGTRLTVL.

This clone came up many times. V and J are TRBV4-1 and TRBJ2-1; 7 bases are shared with TRBD2. The CDR3 length is 14 residues. Germline-derived CDR1 and CDR2 are MGHRA and YSYEKL. The junction had 6 bases not matched to a gene; V was cut back by 5 bases and J by 5 bases. The CDR3 DNA reads TGCGCCAGCAGCGGCGGGAGTTGGAACAATGAGCAGTTCTTC. Translating it yields CASSGGSWNNEQFF.

The CDR3, as DNA: TGTGCCTTACAAGGACAGGGTGGAAATGAGCAGTTCTTC. This translates into CALQGQGGNEQFF. The chain uses TRBV30 and TRBJ2-1; TRBD1 matches at 8 bases. The germline gives CDR1 GTSNPN, CDR2 SVGIG (reference sequence). The CDR3 contains 13 residues. V dropped 7 bases and J dropped 7; count of bases not matched to a gene: 9.